A selection of T cell receptor beta chains follows, all from one sample in a study of blood T cells in healthy people across ages. In TCRdb, the 5' RACE reads were re-called with MiXCR into one record per CDR3 protein. Of roughly 790,000 distinct CDR3 sequences listed, more than 40% were seen once; the top ten hold approximately 22%. Sequences were obtained from blood. These receptors came from a woman aged 60 to 75 in good health. The conserved cysteine and the conserved F or W are not part of the CDR3 here. A clone size is listed for some rows: how often the clone was seen (once, few, many), or a class if it is expanded.

CDR3,size,V,J
ASSLPSGLAQGTQY,-,TRBV11-1,TRBJ2-5
ASRSLGGPEGELF,-,TRBV19,TRBJ2-2
ANTMGSSARGAYEQY,-,TRBV28,TRBJ2-7
AGGPPFGGQPQH,-,TRBV7-9,TRBJ1-5
AWSVPGSNYGYT,few,TRBV30,TRBJ1-2
ASSLAADFYEQY,-,TRBV5-1,TRBJ2-7
ASSLVGTDSYNEQF,-,TRBV7-3,TRBJ2-1
SARVAGGSGNEQF,-,TRBV20-1,TRBJ2-1
AWSFGASMVQPQH,-,TRBV30,TRBJ1-5
ASSPTSGRVGETQY,few,TRBV9,TRBJ2-5
ASSELGQGRVAF,-,TRBV25-1,TRBJ1-1
SVGGGFYGYT,-,TRBV29-1,TRBJ1-2
ASDRSSYEQY,-,TRBV21-1,TRBJ2-7
ASTNRDDGYT,few,TRBV6-1,TRBJ1-2
ASSPAVDIYNEQF,-,TRBV5-5,TRBJ2-1
ASSSGQAQSPLH,-,TRBV5-1,TRBJ1-6